The 3 T cell receptor beta chains presented below share a single source sample, sequenced in a study of T cells in Graves' hyperthyroidism and ophthalmopathy. Amplified TCR beta CDR3 regions came from RNA transcripts. The HTBI primer set served for first-round RT-PCR of the TCR CDR3. TCRdb independently ran MiXCR on the multiplex PCR reads; one entry per CDR3 protein. The sample lists roughly 500,000 distinct CDR3 sequences; approximately 15% were seen once. Sequenced input: blood. The receptors were sampled from a woman aged 25 to 45 with Graves' hyperthyroidism that later progressed to Graves' ophthalmopathy.

This clonotype appeared many times. The chain is built from TRBV19 and TRBJ1-1; tentatively, D is TRBD1 (5 bases). The CDR3 totals 13 residues. The V gene lost 3 bases and the J gene lost 3 bases, with 8 bases spanning the gap. Per germline, CDR1 LNHDA and CDR2 SQIVND (reference sequence). For the CDR3, the DNA is TGTGCCAGTAGTATGAGAGGGGACACTGAAGCTTTCTTT. Amino acids: CASSMRGDTEAFF.

This clonotype appeared many times. The CDR3 loop is CASSSVAHLRKMNTEAFF. As DNA, the CDR3 is TGCGCCAGCAGCTCCGTGGCACATCTCCGCAAGATGAACACTGAAGCTTTCTTT. This chain connects TRBV5-1 to TRBJ1-1; unclear D gene. Germline V gene lookup returns CDR1 SGHRS and CDR2 YFSETQ. V gave up 3 bases and J gave up 0 bases, with 21 bases separating them. The CDR3 covers 18 residues.

This clonotype was found a few times. CDR3 region: CAWRTGADTQYF. For the CDR3, the DNA is TGTGCCTGGAGAACGGGCGCAGATACGCAGTATTTT. The rearrangement links TRBV30 to TRBJ2-3; D is unresolved. The CDR3 contains 12 residues. Between the trimmed V and J ends, which lost 3 bases and 4 bases, there was a span of 8 bases. The V gene's germline CDR1 is GTSNPN and CDR2 SVGIG (reference sequence).